Listed here are 9 T cell receptor beta chains from one sample, sequenced in a study of T cell repertoires in cytomegalovirus infection. TCRdb passed the reads through MiXCR, listing each CDR3 protein once. The table lists around 740,000 distinct CDR3 sequences, roughly 36% of them singletons. The specimen was PBMCs. The receptors come from a human donor in good health (CMV status not recorded). Some clones in this sample may be carry-over from other donors' samples.

Comments on this clonotype: A junction end diverges from the germline sequence, so it may reflect a read error. This chain links TRBV7-2 with TRBJ1-1; 8 nucleotides line up with TRBD1. Germline-derived CDR1 and CDR2 are SGHTA and FQGNSA. The CDR3 extends over 13 amino acids. The CDR3 region has the DNA TGTGCCAGCAGCCCCCAAGCGGCGACAGGGGCCAACTTT. It codes for CASSPQAATGANF.

Ten or more counts support this clonotype. V usage is TRBV7-8 and J usage is TRBJ2-1; 7 nucleotides match TRBD2. Looked up from germline, CDR1 is SGHVS and CDR2 is FQNEAQ. The V segment lost 1 base and the J segment 7 bases; nucleotides outside the gene matches: 13. The CDR3 contains 17 residues. CDR3 nucleotide sequence: TGTGCCAGCAGCTTAGATTTCGGGGGAGGGTGGGGAAATGAGCAGTTCTTC. Its translation is CASSLDFGGGWGNEQFF.

This clonotype was found a few times. The V and J genes are TRBV7-8 and TRBJ2-2; D might be TRBD2 (6 bases). The CDR3 contains 16 residues. Germline V gene data show CDR1 as SGHVS and CDR2 as FQNEAQ. The V end was cut by 6 bases, the J end by 2 bases, with 16 bases between. The CDR3: CASRRARGGNTGELFF. CDR3 nucleotide sequence: TGTGCCAGCAGAAGGGCCCGGGGAGGCAACACCGGGGAGCTGTTTTTT.

The gene calls are TRBV28 and TRBJ1-1; 11 bases are a match to TRBD1. V gave up 3 bases and J gave up 1 base; unmatched junction bases: 1. Germline assignment: CDR1 MDHEN and CDR2 SYDVKM. The CDR3 has 15 amino acids. Here the CDR3 DNA reads TGTGCCAGCAGTTTCGGGACAGGGGGGAACACTGAAGCTTTCTTT. Encoded protein: CASSFGTGGNTEAFF.

This clonotype occurred a few times. The V call is TRBV10-3, the J call TRBJ1-1; no clear D. The germline CDR1 and CDR2 sequences are ENHRY and SYGVKD. V lost 1 base, J lost 2 bases, and 5 bases lay in between. The CDR3 runs to 13 residues. The CDR3 region is CAISEYGNTEAFF. The CDR3 DNA reads TGTGCCATCAGTGAGTACGGAAACACTGAAGCTTTCTTT.

The chain has TRBV10-3 and TRBJ2-4, with 8 bases lining up with TRBD2. Germline V gene lookup returns CDR1 ENHRY and CDR2 SYGVKD. This CDR3 has 15 amino acids. Trimming removed 0 bases from V and 7 bases from J; junction bases left unmatched: 5. The CDR3 nucleotides are TGTGCCATCAGTGAGTCCCAGCGGGAGTTGAACATTCAGTACTTC. Translation gives CAISESQRELNIQYF.

V is TRBV7-9 and J is TRBJ1-2; D is possibly TRBD1 (5 bases). The CDR3 is made up of 13 amino acids. Germline assignment: CDR1 SEHNR and CDR2 FQNEAQ (reference sequence). Trimming removed 6 bases at V and 4 bases at J, with 12 bases between. The chain's CDR3 is CASSLQVSYGYTF. DNA for the CDR3: TGTGCCAGCAGTCTACAGGTTAGCTATGGCTACACCTTC.

This clonotype has at least ten counts. The chain uses TRBV7-9 and TRBJ1-4; 7 bases map to TRBD1. Germline assignment: CDR1 SEHNR and CDR2 FQNEAQ (reference sequence). J lost 5 bases, V lost 5 bases, and 11 bases had no gene match. There are 16 residues in the CDR3. CDR3: CASSRGRGQRNEKLFF. The CDR3 DNA follows: TGTGCCAGCAGCAGGGGGAGGGGACAGAGAAATGAAAAACTGTTTTTT.

The J gene is TRBJ2-7, the V gene TRBV19, with 9 bases identical to TRBD1. Germline lookup yields CDR1 LNHDA and CDR2 SQIVND (reference sequence). The CDR3 is 15 residues long. The trim removed 6 bases at V and 2 bases at J, leaving 8 bases unmatched. For the CDR3, the DNA is TGTGCCAGTAGGAGCCGGGACAGGGACCCCTACGAGCAGTACTTC. Residues: CASRSRDRDPYEQYF.